Given below is one TCR beta chain in context. This sample is part of a study of identical twins. Trimming at V came to 0 bases and at J to 6 bases, leaving 3 bases not matched to a gene. This CDR3 has 15 amino acids. TCRdb redid the calling of the 5' RACE reads with MiXCR, one entry per CDR3 protein. The sample carries 510,000 or so distinct CDR3 sequences, roughly 15% recorded once. These same records also appear under a second study, on yellow fever vaccine responses in identical twins.

The gene calls are TRBV12-3 or TRBV12-4 and TRBJ2-2, with 8 bases identical to TRBD2. The source is a young woman in good health. The sample consisted of CD4+ T cells sorted from blood. Here the CDR3 reads CASSLASGVAGELFF. The DNA of the CDR3 is TGTGCCAGCAGTTTAGCTAGCGGGGTGGCCGGGGAGCTGTTTTTT.